The source of this T cell receptor beta chain is a study of cytomegalovirus exposure and HLA in healthy donors. J was trimmed by 4 bases and V by 3 bases; bases with no gene match: 6. Looked up from germline, CDR1 is MGHDK and CDR2 is SYGVNS. The CDR3 is 15 residues long. The primer mix had 60 Vbeta and 13 Jbeta primers. Generated by immunoSEQ multiplex PCR, the TCRdb table keeps only in-frame clones and is missing some. The repertoire holds about 85,000 clones, around 77% seen once, with about 1.9% in the top ten. The chain combines TRBV25-1 with TRBJ1-1; 9 bases fit TRBD1. The sequencing input was PBMCs. The source of this sequence is a boy aged 5-17 years in good health and CMV-seronegative. The CDR3 nucleotides read TGTGCCAGCAGTGACCCGACAGGGGGAACCACTGAAGCTTTCTTT. It encodes CASSDPTGGTTEAFF.